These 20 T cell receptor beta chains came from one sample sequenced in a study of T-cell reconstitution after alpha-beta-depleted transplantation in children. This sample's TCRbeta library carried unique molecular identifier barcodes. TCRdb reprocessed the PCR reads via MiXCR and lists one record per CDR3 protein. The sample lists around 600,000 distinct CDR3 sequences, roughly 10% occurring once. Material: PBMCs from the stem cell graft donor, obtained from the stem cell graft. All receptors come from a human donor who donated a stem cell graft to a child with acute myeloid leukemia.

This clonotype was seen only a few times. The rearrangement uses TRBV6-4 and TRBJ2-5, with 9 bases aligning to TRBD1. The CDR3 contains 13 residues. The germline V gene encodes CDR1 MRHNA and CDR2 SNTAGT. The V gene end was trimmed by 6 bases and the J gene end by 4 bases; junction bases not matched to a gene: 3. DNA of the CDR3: TGTGCCAGCAGAGCGGACAGGGGAGAGACCCAGTACTTC. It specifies CASRADRGETQYF.

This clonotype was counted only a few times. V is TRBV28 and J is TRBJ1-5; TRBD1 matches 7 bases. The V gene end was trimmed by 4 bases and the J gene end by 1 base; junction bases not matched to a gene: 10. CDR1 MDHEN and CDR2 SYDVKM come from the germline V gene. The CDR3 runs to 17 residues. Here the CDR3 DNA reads TGTGCCAGCAGTTACCTAGGGACAGACGAAAGCAATCAGCCCCAGCATTTT. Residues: CASSYLGTDESNQPQHF.

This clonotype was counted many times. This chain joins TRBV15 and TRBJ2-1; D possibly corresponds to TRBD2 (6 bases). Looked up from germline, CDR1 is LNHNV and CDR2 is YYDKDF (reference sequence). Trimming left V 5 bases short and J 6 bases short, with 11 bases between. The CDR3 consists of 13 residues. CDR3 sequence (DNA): TGTGCCACCAGCGGGACTTTCGGCAATGAGCAGTTCTTC. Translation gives CATSGTFGNEQFF.

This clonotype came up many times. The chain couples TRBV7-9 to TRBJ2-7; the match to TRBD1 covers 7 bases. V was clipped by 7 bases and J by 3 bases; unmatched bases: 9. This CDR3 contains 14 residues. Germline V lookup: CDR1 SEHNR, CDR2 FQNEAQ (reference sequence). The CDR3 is CASNQWQGDYEQYF. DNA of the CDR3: TGTGCCAGCAACCAATGGCAGGGGGACTACGAGCAGTACTTC. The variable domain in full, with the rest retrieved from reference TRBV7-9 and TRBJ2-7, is DTGVSQNPRHKITKRGQNVTFRCDPISEHNRLYWYRQTLGQGPEFLTYFQNEAQLEKSRLLSDRFSAERPKGSFSTLEIQRTEQGDSAMYLCASNQWQGDYEQYFGPGTRLTVT.

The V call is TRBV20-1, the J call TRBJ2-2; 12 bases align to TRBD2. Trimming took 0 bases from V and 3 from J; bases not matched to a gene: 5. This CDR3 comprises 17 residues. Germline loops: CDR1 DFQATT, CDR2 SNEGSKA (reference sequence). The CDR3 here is CSARDSSGRGYTGELFF. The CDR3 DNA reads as TGCAGTGCTAGAGACTCTAGCGGGAGGGGGTACACCGGGGAGCTGTTTTTT.

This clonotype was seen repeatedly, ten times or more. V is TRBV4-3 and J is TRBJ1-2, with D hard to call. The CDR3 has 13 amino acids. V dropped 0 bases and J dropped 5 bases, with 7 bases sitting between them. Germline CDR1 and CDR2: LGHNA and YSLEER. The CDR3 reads CASSQDRSYGYTF. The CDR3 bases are TGCGCCAGCAGCCAAGATCGGAGTTATGGCTACACCTTC.

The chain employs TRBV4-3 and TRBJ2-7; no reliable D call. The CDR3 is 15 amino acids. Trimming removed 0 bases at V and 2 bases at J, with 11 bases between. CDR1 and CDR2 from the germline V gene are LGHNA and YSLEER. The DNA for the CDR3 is TGCGCCAGCAGCCAAGATTGGCAGGTCCCCTACGAGCAGTACTTC. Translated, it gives CASSQDWQVPYEQYF.

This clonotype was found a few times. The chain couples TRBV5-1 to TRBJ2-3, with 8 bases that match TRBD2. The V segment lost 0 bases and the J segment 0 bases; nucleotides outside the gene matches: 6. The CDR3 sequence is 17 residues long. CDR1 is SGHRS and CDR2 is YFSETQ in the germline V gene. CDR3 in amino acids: CASSLDASGLSTDTQYF. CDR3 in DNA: TGCGCCAGCAGCTTGGATGCTAGCGGGCTTAGCACAGATACGCAGTATTTT.

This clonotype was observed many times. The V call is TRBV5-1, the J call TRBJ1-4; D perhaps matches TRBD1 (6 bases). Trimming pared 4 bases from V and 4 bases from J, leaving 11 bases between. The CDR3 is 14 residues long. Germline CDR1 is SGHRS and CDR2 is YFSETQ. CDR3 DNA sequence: TGCGCCAGCAGCCTTAACAGGGTTAATGAAAAACTGTTTTTT. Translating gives CASSLNRVNEKLFF.

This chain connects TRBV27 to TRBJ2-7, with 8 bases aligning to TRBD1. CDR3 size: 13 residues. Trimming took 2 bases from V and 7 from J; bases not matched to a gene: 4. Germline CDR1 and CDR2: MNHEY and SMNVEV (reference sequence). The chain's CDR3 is CASSLRTGWEQYF. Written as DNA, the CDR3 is TGTGCCAGCAGTTTAAGGACAGGGTGGGAGCAGTACTTC.

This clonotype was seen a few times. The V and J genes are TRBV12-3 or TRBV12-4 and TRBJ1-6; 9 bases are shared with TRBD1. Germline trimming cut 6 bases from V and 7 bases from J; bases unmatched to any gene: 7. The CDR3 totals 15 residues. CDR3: CASSLDRGKNSPLHF. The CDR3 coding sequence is TGTGCCAGCAGCCTGGACAGGGGAAAGAATTCACCCCTCCACTTT.

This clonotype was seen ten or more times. The CDR3, as DNA: TGTGCCAGCAGCTTTTCACAGGGTCTCCCTTACGAGCAGTACTTC. This codes for CASSFSQGLPYEQYF. The chain couples TRBV5-5 to TRBJ2-7, with a weak D call TRBD1 (6 bases). The germline V and J ends were trimmed by 2 bases and 4 bases, with 16 bases remaining between them. The CDR3 runs 15 residues. Per the germline V gene, CDR1 is SGHKS and CDR2 is YYEKEE (reference sequence). The complete variable domain, with remaining parts taken from reference TRBV5-5 and TRBJ2-7, reads DAGVTQSPTHLIKTRGQQVTLRCSPISGHKSVSWYQQVLGQGPQFIFQYYEKEERGRGNFPDRFSARQFPNYSSELNVNALLLGDSALYLCASSFSQGLPYEQYFGPGTRLTVT.

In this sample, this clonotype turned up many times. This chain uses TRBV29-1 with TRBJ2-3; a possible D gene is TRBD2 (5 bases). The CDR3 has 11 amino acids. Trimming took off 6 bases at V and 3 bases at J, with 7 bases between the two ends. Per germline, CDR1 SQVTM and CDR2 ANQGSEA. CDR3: CSVRLTDTQYF. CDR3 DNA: TGCAGCGTCCGACTAACAGATACGCAGTATTTT.

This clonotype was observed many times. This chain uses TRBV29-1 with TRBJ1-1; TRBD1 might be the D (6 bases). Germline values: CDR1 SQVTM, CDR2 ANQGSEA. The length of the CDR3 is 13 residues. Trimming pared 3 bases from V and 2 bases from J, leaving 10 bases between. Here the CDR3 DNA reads TGCAGCGTTGATAAGGGGGGAAACACTGAAGCTTTCTTT. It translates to CSVDKGGNTEAFF.

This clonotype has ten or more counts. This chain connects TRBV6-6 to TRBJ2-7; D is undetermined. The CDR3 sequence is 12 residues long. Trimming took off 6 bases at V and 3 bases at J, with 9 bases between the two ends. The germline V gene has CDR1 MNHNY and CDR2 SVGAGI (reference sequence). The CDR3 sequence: CASRPDIYEQYF. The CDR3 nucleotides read TGTGCCAGCAGACCCGACATCTACGAGCAGTACTTC.

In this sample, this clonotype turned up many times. Here the CDR3 reads CAISVGLAGVSTDTQYF. The CDR3 nucleotides read TGTGCCATCAGCGTCGGACTAGCGGGAGTGAGCACAGATACGCAGTATTTT. The J gene is TRBJ2-3, the V gene TRBV10-3; 13 bases are shared with TRBD2. V lost 6 bases, J lost 0 bases, and 6 bases stayed unmatched. This CDR3 is 17 amino acids long. The germline V gene encodes CDR1 ENHRY and CDR2 SYGVKD.

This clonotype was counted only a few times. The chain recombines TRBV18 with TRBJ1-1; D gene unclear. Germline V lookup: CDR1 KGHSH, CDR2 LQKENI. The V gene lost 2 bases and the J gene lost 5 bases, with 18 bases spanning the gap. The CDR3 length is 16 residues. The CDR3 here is CASSPAASLMSTEAFF. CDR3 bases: TGTGCCAGCTCACCAGCAGCGTCCCTGATGTCTACTGAAGCTTTCTTT.

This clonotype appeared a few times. The CDR3 DNA reads as TGCAGTGCTAGGGCACCGGCGGTCGCAAGCACAGATACGCAGTATTTT. This encodes CSARAPAVASTDTQYF. The genes are TRBV20-1 and TRBJ2-3; D gene unclear. The CDR3 is 16 amino acids. From germline, CDR1 is DFQATT and CDR2 SNEGSKA (reference sequence). V was clipped by 3 bases and J by 0 bases, with 16 bases between them.

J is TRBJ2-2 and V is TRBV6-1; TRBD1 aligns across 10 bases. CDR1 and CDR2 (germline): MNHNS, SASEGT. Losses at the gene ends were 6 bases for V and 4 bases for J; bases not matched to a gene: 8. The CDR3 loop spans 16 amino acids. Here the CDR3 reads CASSNPGQGTTGELFF. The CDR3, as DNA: TGTGCCAGCAGCAATCCGGGACAGGGGACCACCGGGGAGCTGTTTTTT.

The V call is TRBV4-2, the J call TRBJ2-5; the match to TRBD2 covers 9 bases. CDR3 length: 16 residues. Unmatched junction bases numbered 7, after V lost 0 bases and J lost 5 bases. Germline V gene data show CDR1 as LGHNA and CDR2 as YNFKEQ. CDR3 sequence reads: CASSQDEAGGGETQYF. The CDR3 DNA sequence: TGTGCCAGCAGCCAAGACGAAGCGGGAGGTGGGGAGACCCAGTACTTC.